The subject of this entry is one TCR beta chain. In this sample, this clonotype turned up many times. It lacks a known antigen. The sample holds no much larger clone one base away, and base qualities are not on file. Donors were around 37 systemically healthy Caucasian individuals from Russia aged roughly 6 to 95 years. Approximately 9.7 milliliters of peripheral blood were drawn from each donor into EDTA-treated Vacutainer tubes. PBMCs were isolated by Ficoll-Paque density-gradient centrifugation, with at least 7 million obtained per sample. Trizol reagent was used to extract total RNA from PBMCs, with at least 5.5 micrograms per sample. For every donor, flow cytometry on a PBMC aliquot measured the percentage of naive CD45RAhigh/CD27high T cells. These data originate in a study of blood T cells in healthy people across ages (dated by TCRdb to between 2014 and 2017). Broadly, across the study: In model experiments, template switching captured about one uniquely barcoded TCR beta cDNA molecule for every two T cells. Donors of different ages were randomly distributed across sequencing lanes to avoid experimental bias. For two donors (one aged 18 to 30 and one aged 80 or older), the study analyzed two additional independent replicas of 1 million unique cDNA reads from the same blood draw. The donors were split into four age groups: young (average around 15 years), middle-aged (around 40), aged (approximately 60) and long-lived (roughly 88). Age-related changes in TCR beta repertoire diversity were measured in the study by deep sequencing normalized with unique cDNA molecular identifiers. General conclusions and limits of the study: As age increased, observed TCR beta diversity per million T cells dropped in a roughly linear way, and a significant reduction was already evident by age 40. Bulk unsorted PBMC profiling prevented conclusive comparison of naive and antigen-experienced compartments. Donor CMV infection status was unknown, potentially confounding age-related changes in expanded clonotypes. Compared with the aged group, the long-lived group had more naive CD4+ T cells, fewer expanded clones and increased TCR diversity, suggesting age selection. Total diversity estimates from one million sequenced T cells were considered lower bounds and underestimates. A strong correlation was found between observed TCR beta diversity and the percentage of naive T cells measured by flow cytometry.

Library construction relied on 5' RACE. The instrument given in TCRdb is Illumina HiSeq 2500. The second PCR ran for about 7 to 11 cycles and used a J-beta primer mix along with a sample-barcoded 5' primer. A unique molecular identifier was introduced onto each TCR beta cDNA molecule by a template-switch 5' adaptor carrying 12 random nucleotides. Each sample yielded at least 2.5 million CDR3-containing paired-end reads. First-strand cDNA was synthesized from all RNA with the Mint cDNA synthesis kit, primed by a TRBC-specific oligonucleotide. All cDNA was treated with uracil-DNA glycosylase and then went through a first 18-cycle PCR with the universal primers M1SS and BC2_uni_R. The authors processed their data as follows. For normalization, 1 million high-quality reads, each with a distinct molecular identifier, were randomly selected from each sample. Instead of being binned into consensus sequences, reads with shared molecular identifiers were discarded. MiTCR, set to a Q25 quality threshold and the strictest error-elimination algorithm, was used for CDR3 identification, clonotype clustering and error correction. A nonparametric unseen species model with Euler transformation was used to estimate lower-bound total TCR beta diversity. Using fastp at Q25 and MiXCR, TCRdb reprocessed the public reads and kept productive beta chains. Rows merge per CDR3 protein into single entries with the most common DNA and genes. V and J calls and clone size were set by TCRdb, not the authors. The sample table lists fewer than 900,000 distinct CDR3 sequences, roughly 47% of them with a count of one. Clones ranked in the top ten supply roughly 20% of the sample.

Sequenced sample: blood. The TCR was taken from a woman aged 55-69 years in good health.

The CDR3 region reads CASSKGGGFEKLFF. The sequenced DNA is TGTGCCAGCAGCAAAGGGGGGGGTTTTGAAAAACTGTTTTTT. This receptor chain uses TRBV28 and TRBJ1-4; the D segment could be TRBD1, given 6 matching bases. The CDR3 runs 14 residues from the cysteine to the phenylalanine. The CDR3 DNA has 42 bases and is translated from base 1. Looking up the germline V gene yields CDR1 MDHEN and CDR2 SYDVKM. V and J are truncated by 6 bases and 7 bases respectively, leaving an intervening sequence of 15 bases.